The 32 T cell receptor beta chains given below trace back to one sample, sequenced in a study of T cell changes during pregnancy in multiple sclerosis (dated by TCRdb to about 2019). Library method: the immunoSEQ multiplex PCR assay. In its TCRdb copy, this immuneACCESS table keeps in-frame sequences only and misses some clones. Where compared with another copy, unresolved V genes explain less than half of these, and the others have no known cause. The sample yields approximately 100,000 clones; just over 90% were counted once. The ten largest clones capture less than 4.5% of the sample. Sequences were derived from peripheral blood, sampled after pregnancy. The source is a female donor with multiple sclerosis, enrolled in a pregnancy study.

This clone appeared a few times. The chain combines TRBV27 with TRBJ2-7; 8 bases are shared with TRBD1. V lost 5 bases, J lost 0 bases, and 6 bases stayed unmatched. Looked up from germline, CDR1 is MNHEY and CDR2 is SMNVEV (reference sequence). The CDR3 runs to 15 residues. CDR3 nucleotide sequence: TGTGCCAGCAGTCCGACAGGGGTGAGCTCCTACGAGCAGTACTTC. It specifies CASSPTGVSSYEQYF.

The CDR3 loop reads CASSVGTARPAQYF. CDR3 bases: TGTGCCAGCAGCGTTGGGACAGCTCGACCGGCCCAGTACTTC. The chain uses TRBV9 and TRBJ2-5, with 7 bases matching TRBD1. CDR1 and CDR2 (germline): SGDLS, YYNGEE. J was trimmed by 9 bases and V by 2 bases; bases with no gene match: 10. This CDR3 is built from 14 residues.

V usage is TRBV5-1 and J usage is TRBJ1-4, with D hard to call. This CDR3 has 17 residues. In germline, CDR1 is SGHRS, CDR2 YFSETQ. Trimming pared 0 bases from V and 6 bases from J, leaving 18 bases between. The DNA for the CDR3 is TGCGCCAGCAGCTTGGCGGTCAGGTCGCGTCCGGATGAAAAACTGTTTTTT. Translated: CASSLAVRSRPDEKLFF.

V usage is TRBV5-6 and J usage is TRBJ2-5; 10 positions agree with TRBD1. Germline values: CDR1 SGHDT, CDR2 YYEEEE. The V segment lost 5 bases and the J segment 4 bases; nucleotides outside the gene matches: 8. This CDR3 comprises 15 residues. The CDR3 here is CASSARGQGRETQYF. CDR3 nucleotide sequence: TGTGCCAGCAGTGCGAGGGGACAGGGGCGAGAGACCCAGTACTTC.

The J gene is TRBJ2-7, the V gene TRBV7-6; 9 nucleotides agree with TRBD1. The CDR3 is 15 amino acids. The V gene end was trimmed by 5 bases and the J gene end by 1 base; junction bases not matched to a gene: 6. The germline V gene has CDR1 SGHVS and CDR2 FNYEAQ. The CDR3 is CASSNTGTGSYEQYF. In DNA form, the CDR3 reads TGTGCCAGCAGCAACACCGGGACAGGGTCCTACGAGCAGTACTTC.

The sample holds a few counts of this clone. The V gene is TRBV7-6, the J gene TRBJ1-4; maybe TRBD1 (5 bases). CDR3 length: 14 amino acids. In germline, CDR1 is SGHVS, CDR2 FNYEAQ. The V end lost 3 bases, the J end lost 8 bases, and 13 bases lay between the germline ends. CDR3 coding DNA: TGTGCCAGCAGCTTGGGCAGGGAAAGCGAAAAACTGTTTTTT. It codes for CASSLGRESEKLFF.

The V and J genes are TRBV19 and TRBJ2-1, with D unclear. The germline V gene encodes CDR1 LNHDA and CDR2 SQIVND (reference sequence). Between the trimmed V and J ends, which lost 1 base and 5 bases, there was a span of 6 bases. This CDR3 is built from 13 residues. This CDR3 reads CASSIVANNEQFF. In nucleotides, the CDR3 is TGTGCCAGTAGTATAGTAGCCAACAATGAGCAGTTCTTC.

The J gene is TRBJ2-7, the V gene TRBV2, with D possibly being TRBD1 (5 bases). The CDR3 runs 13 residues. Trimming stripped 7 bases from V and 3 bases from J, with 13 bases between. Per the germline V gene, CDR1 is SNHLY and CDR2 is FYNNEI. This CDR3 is CASIQEWGYEQYF. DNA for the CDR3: TGTGCCAGCATACAGGAATGGGGCTACGAGCAGTACTTC. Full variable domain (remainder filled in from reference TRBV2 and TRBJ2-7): EPEVTQTPSHQVTQMGQEVILRCVPISNHLYFYWYRQILGQKVEFLVSFYNNEISEKSEIFDDQFSVERPDGSNFTLKIRSTKLEDSAMYFCASIQEWGYEQYFGPGTRLTVT.

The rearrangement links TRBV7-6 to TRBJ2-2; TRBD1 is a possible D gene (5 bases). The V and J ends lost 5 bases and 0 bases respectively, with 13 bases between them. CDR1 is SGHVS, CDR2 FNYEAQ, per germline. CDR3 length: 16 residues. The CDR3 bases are TGTGCCAGCAGCCCGATTGACAGCGCGAACACCGGGGAGCTGTTTTTT. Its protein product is CASSPIDSANTGELFF.

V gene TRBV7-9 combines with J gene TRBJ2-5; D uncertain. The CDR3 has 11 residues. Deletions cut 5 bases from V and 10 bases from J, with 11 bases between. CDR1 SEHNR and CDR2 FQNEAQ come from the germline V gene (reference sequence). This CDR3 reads CASSRTLNQYF. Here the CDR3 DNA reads TGTGCCAGCAGCCGCACTTTGAACCAGTACTTC. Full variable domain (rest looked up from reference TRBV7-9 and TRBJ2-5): DTGVSQNPRHKITKRGQNVTFRCDPISEHNRLYWYRQTLGQGPEFLTYFQNEAQLEKSRLLSDRFSAERPKGSFSTLEIQRTEQGDSAMYLCASSRTLNQYFGPGTRLLVL.

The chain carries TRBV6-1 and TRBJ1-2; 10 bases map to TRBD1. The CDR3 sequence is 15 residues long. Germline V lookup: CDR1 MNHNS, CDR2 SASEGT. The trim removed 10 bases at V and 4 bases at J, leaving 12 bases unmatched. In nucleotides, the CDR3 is TGTGCCACCGAGGGACAGGGGACAGGTCGCTATGGCTACACCTTC. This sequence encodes CATEGQGTGRYGYTF.

CDR3 loop: CASSPGSEQYF. The CDR3 DNA sequence: TGTGCCAGCAGCCCGGGGAGCGAGCAGTACTTC. V gene TRBV14 combines with J gene TRBJ2-7; D perhaps matches TRBD2 (5 bases). Germline assignment: CDR1 SGHDN and CDR2 FVKESK. V lost 4 bases, J lost 6 bases, and 7 bases lay in between. This CDR3 has 11 residues.

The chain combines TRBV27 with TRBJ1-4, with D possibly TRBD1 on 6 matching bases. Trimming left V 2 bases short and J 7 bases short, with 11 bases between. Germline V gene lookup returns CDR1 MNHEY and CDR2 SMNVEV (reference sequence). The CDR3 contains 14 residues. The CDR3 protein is CASSLIGGVEKLFF. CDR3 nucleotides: TGTGCCAGCAGTTTAATAGGGGGGGTTGAAAAACTGTTTTTT.

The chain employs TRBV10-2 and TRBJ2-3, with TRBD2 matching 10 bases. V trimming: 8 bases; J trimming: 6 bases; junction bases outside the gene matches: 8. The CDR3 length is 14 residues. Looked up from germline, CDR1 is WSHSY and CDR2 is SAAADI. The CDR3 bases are TGCGCCAGCGGTATAGCGGGGGGCGGCGATACGCAGTATTTT. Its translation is CASGIAGGGDTQYF.

CDR3 sequence reads: CASSYSLVTQETQYF. The CDR3 bases are TGTGCCAGCAGTTACTCGTTGGTGACACAAGAGACCCAGTACTTC. The V gene is TRBV6-5, the J gene TRBJ2-5; D is undetermined. V was trimmed by 0 bases and J by 2 bases, leaving 10 bases between them. Germline V CDR1 and CDR2: MNHEY, SVGAGI. The CDR3 totals 15 residues.

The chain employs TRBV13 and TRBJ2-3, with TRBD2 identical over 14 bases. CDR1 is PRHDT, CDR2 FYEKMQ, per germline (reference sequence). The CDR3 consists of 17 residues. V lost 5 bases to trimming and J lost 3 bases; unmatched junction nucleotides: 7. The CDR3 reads CASSPGLAGVGTDTQYF. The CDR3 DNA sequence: TGTGCCAGCAGCCCGGGACTAGCGGGGGTGGGGACAGATACGCAGTATTTT.

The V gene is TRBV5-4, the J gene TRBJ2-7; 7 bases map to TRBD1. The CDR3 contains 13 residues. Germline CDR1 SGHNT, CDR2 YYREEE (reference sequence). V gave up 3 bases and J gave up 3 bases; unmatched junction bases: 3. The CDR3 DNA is TGTGCCAGCAGCTGGGACAGTGGCTACGAGCAGTACTTC. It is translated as CASSWDSGYEQYF. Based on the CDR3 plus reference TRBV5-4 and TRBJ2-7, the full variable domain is ETGVTQSPTHLIKTRGQQVTLRCSSQSGHNTVSWYQQALGQGPQFIFQYYREEENGRGNFPPRFSGLQFPNYSSELNVNALELDDSALYLCASSWDSGYEQYFGPGTRLTVT.

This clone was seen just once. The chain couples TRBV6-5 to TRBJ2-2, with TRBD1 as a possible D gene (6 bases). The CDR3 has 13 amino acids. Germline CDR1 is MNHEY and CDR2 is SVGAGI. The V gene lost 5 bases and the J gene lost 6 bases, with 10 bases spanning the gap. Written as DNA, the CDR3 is TGTGCCAGCAGTACTGGGGGCGCCGGGGAGCTGTTTTTT. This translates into CASSTGGAGELFF.

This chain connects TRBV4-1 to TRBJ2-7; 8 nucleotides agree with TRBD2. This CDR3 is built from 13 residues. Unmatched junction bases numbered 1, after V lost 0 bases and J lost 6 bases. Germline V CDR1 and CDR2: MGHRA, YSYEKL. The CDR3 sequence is CASSQEAGGEQYF. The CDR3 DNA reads TGCGCCAGCAGCCAAGAGGCGGGAGGCGAGCAGTACTTC.

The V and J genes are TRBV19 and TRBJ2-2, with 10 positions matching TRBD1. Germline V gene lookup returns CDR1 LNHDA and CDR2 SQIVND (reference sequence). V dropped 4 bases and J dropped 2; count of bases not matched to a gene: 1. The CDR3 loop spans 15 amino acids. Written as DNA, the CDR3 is TGTGCCAGTAGTAGGGACAGGGGCAACACCGGGGAGCTGTTTTTT. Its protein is CASSRDRGNTGELFF.

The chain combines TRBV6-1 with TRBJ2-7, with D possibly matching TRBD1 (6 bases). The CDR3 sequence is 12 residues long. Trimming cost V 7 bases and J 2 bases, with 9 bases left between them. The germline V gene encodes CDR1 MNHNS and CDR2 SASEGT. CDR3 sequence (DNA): TGTGCCAGCACAGGGGCTGCCTACGAGCAGTACTTC. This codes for CASTGAAYEQYF.

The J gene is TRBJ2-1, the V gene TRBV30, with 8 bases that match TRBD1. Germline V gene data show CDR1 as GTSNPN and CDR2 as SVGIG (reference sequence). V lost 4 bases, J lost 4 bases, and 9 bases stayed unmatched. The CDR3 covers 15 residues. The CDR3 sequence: CAWTTDRGRYNEQFF. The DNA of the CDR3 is TGTGCCTGGACTACAGACAGGGGCCGATACAATGAGCAGTTCTTC.

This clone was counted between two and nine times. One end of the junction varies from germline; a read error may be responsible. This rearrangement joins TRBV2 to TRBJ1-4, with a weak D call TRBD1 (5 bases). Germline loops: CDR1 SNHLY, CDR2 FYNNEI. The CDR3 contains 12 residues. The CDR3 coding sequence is TGTGCCGGCAGGGAGGGGAGTGAAAAACTGTTTTTT. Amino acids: CAGREGSEKLFF.

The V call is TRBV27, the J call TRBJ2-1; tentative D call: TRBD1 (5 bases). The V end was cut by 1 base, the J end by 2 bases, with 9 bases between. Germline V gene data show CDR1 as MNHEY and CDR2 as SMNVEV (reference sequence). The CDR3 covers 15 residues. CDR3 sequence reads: CASSLFGATYNEQFF. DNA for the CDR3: TGTGCCAGCAGTTTATTTGGGGCCACCTACAATGAGCAGTTCTTC.

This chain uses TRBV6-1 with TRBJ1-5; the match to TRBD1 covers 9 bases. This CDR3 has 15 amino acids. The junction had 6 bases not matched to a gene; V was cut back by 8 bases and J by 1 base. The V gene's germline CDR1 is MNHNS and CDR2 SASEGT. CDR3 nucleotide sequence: TGTGCCAGCGACTGGACAGGGGAAAGCAATCAGCCCCAGCATTTT. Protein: CASDWTGESNQPQHF.

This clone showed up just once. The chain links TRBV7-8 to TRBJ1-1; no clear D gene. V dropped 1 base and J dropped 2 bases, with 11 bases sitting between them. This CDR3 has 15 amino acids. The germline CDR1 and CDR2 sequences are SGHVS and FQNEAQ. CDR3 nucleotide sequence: TGTGCCAGCAGCTTAGGAGGGCAATTAAACACTGAAGCTTTCTTT. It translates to CASSLGGQLNTEAFF.

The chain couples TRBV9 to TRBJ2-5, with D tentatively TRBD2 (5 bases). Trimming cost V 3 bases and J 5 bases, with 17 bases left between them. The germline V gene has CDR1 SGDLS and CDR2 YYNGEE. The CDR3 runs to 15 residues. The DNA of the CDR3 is TGTGCCAGCAGCGCCCCTATGGCGGGCCCGGAGACCCAGTACTTC. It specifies CASSAPMAGPETQYF. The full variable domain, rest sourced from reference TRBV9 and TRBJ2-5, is DSGVTQTPKHLITATGQRVTLRCSPRSGDLSVYWYQQSLDQGLQFLIQYYNGEERAKGNILERFSAQQFPDLHSELNLSSLELGDSALYFCASSAPMAGPETQYFGPGTRLLVL.

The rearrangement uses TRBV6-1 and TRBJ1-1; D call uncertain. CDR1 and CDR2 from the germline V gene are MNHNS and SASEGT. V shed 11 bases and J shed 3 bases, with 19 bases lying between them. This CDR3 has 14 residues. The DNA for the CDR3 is TGTGCCGGTGGACCCGGAGGATGGGACACTGAAGCTTTCTTT. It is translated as CAGGPGGWDTEAFF.

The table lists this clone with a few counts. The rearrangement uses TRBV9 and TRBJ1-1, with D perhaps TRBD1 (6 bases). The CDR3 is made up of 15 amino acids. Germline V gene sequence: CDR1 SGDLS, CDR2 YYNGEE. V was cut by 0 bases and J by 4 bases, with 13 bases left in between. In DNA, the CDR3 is TGTGCCAGCAGCGTAGAAACCAGGGGAAGCACTGAAGCTTTCTTT. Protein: CASSVETRGSTEAFF.

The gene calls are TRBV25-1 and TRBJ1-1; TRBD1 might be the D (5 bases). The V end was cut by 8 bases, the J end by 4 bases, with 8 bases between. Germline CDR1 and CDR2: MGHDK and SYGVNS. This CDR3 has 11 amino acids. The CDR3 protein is CASGGGTEAFF. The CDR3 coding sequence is TGTGCCAGCGGGGGGGGCACTGAAGCTTTCTTT.

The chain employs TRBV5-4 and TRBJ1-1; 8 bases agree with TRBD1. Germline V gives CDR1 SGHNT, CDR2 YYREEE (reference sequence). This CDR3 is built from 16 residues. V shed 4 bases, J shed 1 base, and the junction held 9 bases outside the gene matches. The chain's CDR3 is CASSQTGGWGNTEAFF. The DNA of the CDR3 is TGTGCCAGCAGCCAAACAGGGGGGTGGGGGAACACTGAAGCTTTCTTT.

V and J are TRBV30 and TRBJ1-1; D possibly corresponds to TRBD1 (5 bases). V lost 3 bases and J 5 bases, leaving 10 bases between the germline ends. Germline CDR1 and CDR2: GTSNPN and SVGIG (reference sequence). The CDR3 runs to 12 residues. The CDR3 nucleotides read TGTGCCTGGAGCCCCGGGGGAACTGAAGCTTTCTTT. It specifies CAWSPGGTEAFF.